These 16 T cell receptor beta chains were sequenced from one sample in a study of blood T cells in healthy people across ages. Next came a second PCR, run for about 7 to 12 cycles, which used a sample-barcoded 5' primer along with a J-beta primer mix. TCRdb re-derived calls from the 5' RACE reads in MiXCR, one entry per CDR3 protein. This table has about 970,000 distinct CDR3 sequences, just over 50% appearing once. Sequencing was carried out using blood. These receptors were collected from an older woman in good health.

The chain recombines TRBV5-6 with TRBJ2-7; 8 bases fit TRBD1. The junction had 2 bases not matched to a gene; V was cut back by 3 bases and J by 3 bases. The germline V gene encodes CDR1 SGHDT and CDR2 YYEEEE. The CDR3 runs to 13 residues. CDR3 DNA sequence: TGTGCCAGCAGCTGGGACAGGCACTACGAGCAGTACTTC. Its translation is CASSWDRHYEQYF.

This sequence joins TRBV6-1 and TRBJ1-1; no clear D. V was pared by 6 bases and J by 1 base, with 9 bases between. CDR3 length: 13 amino acids. Germline CDR1 and CDR2: MNHNS and SASEGT. CDR3 residues: CASRGSGNTEAFF. In DNA form, the CDR3 reads TGTGCCAGCAGGGGTTCAGGGAACACTGAAGCTTTCTTT.

J is TRBJ2-3 and V is TRBV5-1; D remains unclear. Germline V gives CDR1 SGHRS, CDR2 YFSETQ. The CDR3 is 15 amino acids. V lost 0 bases to trimming and J lost 3 bases, with 11 bases between them. This CDR3 is CASSLGQYGTDTQYF. CDR3 bases: TGCGCCAGCAGCTTGGGACAATACGGGACAGATACGCAGTATTTT.

Only a few counts were recorded for this clonotype. This chain joins TRBV7-9 and TRBJ2-7, with D maybe TRBD2 (5 bases). V gave up 4 bases and J gave up 2 bases, with 9 bases separating them. The CDR3 extends over 13 amino acids. CDR1 is SEHNR and CDR2 is FQNEAQ in the germline V gene (reference sequence). Here the CDR3 DNA reads TGTGCCAGCAGCTACTGGGAGACCTACGAGCAGTACTTC. Its protein product is CASSYWETYEQYF.

This chain links TRBV20-1 with TRBJ2-2; D is possibly TRBD1 (6 bases). The length of the CDR3 is 14 residues. The V end was cut by 5 bases, the J end by 2 bases, with 12 bases between. Germline V gene lookup returns CDR1 DFQATT and CDR2 SNEGSKA (reference sequence). CDR3 bases: TGCAGTGCTCGACCGGGACAAAACACCGGGGAGCTGTTTTTT. Protein: CSARPGQNTGELFF.

The chain combines TRBV20-1 with TRBJ1-5; possible D gene TRBD1, 6 bases. The germline V gene encodes CDR1 DFQATT and CDR2 SNEGSKA (reference sequence). The CDR3 consists of 16 residues. Trimming took off 0 bases at V and 2 bases at J, with 14 bases between the two ends. The CDR3 sequence is CSAREQGRGGNQPQHF. The CDR3 DNA reads TGCAGTGCTAGAGAACAGGGCCGGGGGGGCAATCAGCCCCAGCATTTT.

The chain joins TRBV11-2 to TRBJ2-1, with TRBD2 matching over 7 bases. The V gene's germline CDR1 is SGHAT and CDR2 FQNNGV. With V trimmed by 0 bases and J by 3 bases, 5 bases remained unmatched. This CDR3 is built from 16 residues. As DNA, the CDR3 is TGTGCCAGCAGCTTAGATGGCGGGAGTTTCTACAATGAGCAGTTCTTC. Translating it yields CASSLDGGSFYNEQFF.

This clonotype was observed a few times. This rearrangement joins TRBV12-3 or TRBV12-4 to TRBJ2-1; TRBD1 agrees at 7 bases. Trimming took 7 bases from V and 5 from J; bases not matched to a gene: 5. CDR3 length: 13 amino acids. The CDR3 nucleotides read TGTGCCAGCAACCGGGACAGCAACAATGAGCAGTTCTTC. This translates into CASNRDSNNEQFF.

This clonotype appeared many times. The J gene is TRBJ1-2, the V gene TRBV28; D ambiguous. Germline CDR1 reads MDHEN; CDR2 reads SYDVKM. Deletions cut 8 bases from V and 5 bases from J, with 15 bases between. This CDR3 comprises 13 residues. CDR3 nucleotide sequence: TGTGCCAGCGGCTCCCCCCCTCGGTATGGCTACACCTTC. This gives the protein CASGSPPRYGYTF.

This rearrangement joins TRBV28 to TRBJ2-7, with 9 bases fitting TRBD2. CDR3 length: 17 residues. Germline-derived CDR1 and CDR2 are MDHEN and SYDVKM. V was clipped by 6 bases and J by 2 bases; unmatched bases: 14. The CDR3 region is CASSSVSLAGTPYEQYF. The CDR3 nucleotides read TGTGCCAGCAGCTCCGTCTCCCTAGCGGGAACTCCCTACGAGCAGTACTTC.

The V gene is TRBV3-1, the J gene TRBJ2-4; D perhaps matches TRBD2 (6 bases). CDR3 length equals 14 residues. In germline, CDR1 is LGHDT, CDR2 YNNKEL (reference sequence). V lost 4 bases and J 13 bases, leaving 20 bases between the germline ends. This CDR3 is CASSPRRGVGGQYF. The CDR3 DNA is TGTGCCAGCAGCCCCCGGCGGGGAGTAGGCGGGCAGTACTTC.

This chain uses TRBV5-6 with TRBJ2-7, with 9 bases matching TRBD1. The DNA end favors TRBJ2-5, so the J call may be wrong. CDR1 and CDR2 from the germline V gene are SGHDT and YYEEEE. This CDR3 has 16 residues. The DNA for the CDR3 is TGTGCCAGCAGCACCCCCGTTACAGGGGGCGGTGAGACCCAGTACTTC. Translating it yields CASSTPVTGGGETQYF.

In the case of this clonotype: Compared with germline, one end of the junction differs, possibly owing to a read error. This sequence joins TRBV10-3 and TRBJ2-2, with D perhaps being TRBD1 or TRBD2 (5 bases each). The germline gives CDR1 ENHRY, CDR2 SYGVKD. The CDR3 is made up of 14 amino acids. The DNA of the CDR3 is TGTGCCGTCAGCCCCGGGACGGCCACCGGGGAGCTGTTTTTT. Translating it yields CAVSPGTATGELFF.

V is TRBV20-1 and J is TRBJ2-5; no clear D gene. Trimming cost V 0 bases and J 11 bases, with 16 bases left between them. The CDR3 covers 13 residues. The germline gives CDR1 DFQATT, CDR2 SNEGSKA (reference sequence). CDR3 region: CSARDPVSGSQYF. In nucleotides, the CDR3 is TGCAGTGCTAGAGATCCGGTATCGGGTTCGCAGTACTTC.

V and J are TRBV6-2 or TRBV6-3 and TRBJ1-1; no definite D call. CDR1 is MNHEY, CDR2 SVGEGT, per germline. CDR3 length equals 14 residues. V lost 2 bases and J lost 0, with 7 bases in between. As DNA, the CDR3 is TGTGCCAGCAGTTACAGTATGGTGAACACTGAAGCTTTCTTT. Translating gives CASSYSMVNTEAFF.

The chain recombines TRBV20-1 with TRBJ2-7; D is undetermined. In germline, CDR1 is DFQATT, CDR2 SNEGSKA (reference sequence). The V end lost 3 bases, the J end lost 3 bases, and 12 bases lay between the germline ends. CDR3 length: 13 amino acids. The chain's CDR3 is CSARPKYYYEQYF. CDR3 bases: TGCAGTGCTAGGCCCAAATACTACTACGAGCAGTACTTC.